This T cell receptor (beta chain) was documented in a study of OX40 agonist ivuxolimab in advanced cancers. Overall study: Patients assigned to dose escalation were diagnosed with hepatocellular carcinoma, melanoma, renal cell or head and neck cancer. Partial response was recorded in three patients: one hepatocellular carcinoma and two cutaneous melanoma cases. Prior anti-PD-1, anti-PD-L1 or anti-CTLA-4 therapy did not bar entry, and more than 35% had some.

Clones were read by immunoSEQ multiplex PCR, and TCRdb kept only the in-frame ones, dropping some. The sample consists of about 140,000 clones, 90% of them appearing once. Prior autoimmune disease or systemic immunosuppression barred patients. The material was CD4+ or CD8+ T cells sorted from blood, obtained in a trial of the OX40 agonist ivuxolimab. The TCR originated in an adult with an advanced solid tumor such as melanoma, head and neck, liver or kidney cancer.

Here the CDR3 reads CASRQLPRTDTQYF. As DNA, the CDR3 is TGTGCCAGCAGGCAACTCCCGCGCACAGATACGCAGTATTTT. The chain is built from TRBV6-1 and TRBJ2-3; unclear D gene. Germline lookup yields CDR1 MNHNS and CDR2 SASEGT. This CDR3 has 14 amino acids. V dropped 6 bases and J dropped 1 base, with 11 bases sitting between them.